This T cell receptor beta chain was sequenced during a study of T-cell reconstitution after alpha-beta-depleted transplantation in children. During its preparation, the TCRbeta library received unique molecular identifiers. TCRdb re-called the PCR reads through MiXCR, storing one row per CDR3 protein. This table holds about 830,000 distinct CDR3 sequences, approximately 15% found once. Turning to this clonotype: Its antigen remains unknown.

Notes on the study in general: Surviving recipient T cells and intrathymic progenitors accounted for some patients' high TCRbeta diversity at day 60. Several hundred expanded graft clones reportedly were the source of alpha-beta T cells about two months after transplant.

The J segment lost 0 bases and the V segment lost 1 base, leaving 5 bases of the junction unmatched. Germline V lookup: CDR1 GTSNPN, CDR2 SVGIG (reference sequence). The CDR3 is 17 amino acids. This receptor was identified in a male patient aged 10-17 years who had a stem cell transplant for acute lymphoblastic leukemia, so the T cells may come from the graft donor. This sequence joins TRBV30 and TRBJ2-1; TRBD2 aligns across 11 bases. The input for sequencing was PBMCs, mostly from graft donor cells, taken 360 days after TCRalphabeta/CD19-depleted stem cell transplant. CDR3 sequence reads: CAWSAFGLAGSYNEQFF. In DNA, the CDR3 is TGTGCCTGGAGTGCCTTCGGACTAGCGGGCTCCTACAATGAGCAGTTCTTC.